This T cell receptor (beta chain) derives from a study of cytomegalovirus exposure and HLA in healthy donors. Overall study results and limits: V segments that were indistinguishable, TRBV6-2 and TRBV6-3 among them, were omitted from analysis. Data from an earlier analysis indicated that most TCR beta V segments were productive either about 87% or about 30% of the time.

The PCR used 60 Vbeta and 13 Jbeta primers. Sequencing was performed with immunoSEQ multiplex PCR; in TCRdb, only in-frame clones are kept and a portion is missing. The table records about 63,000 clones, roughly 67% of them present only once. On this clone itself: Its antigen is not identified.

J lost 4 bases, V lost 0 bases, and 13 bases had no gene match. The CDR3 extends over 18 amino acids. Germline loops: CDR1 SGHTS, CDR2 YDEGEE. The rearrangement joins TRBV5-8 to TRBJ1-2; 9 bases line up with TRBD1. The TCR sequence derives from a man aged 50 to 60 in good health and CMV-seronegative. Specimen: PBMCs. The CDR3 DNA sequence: TGTGCCAGCAGCTTGGGACCGACGGACAGGGGCGAAATCTATGGCTACACCTTC. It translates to CASSLGPTDRGEIYGYTF.